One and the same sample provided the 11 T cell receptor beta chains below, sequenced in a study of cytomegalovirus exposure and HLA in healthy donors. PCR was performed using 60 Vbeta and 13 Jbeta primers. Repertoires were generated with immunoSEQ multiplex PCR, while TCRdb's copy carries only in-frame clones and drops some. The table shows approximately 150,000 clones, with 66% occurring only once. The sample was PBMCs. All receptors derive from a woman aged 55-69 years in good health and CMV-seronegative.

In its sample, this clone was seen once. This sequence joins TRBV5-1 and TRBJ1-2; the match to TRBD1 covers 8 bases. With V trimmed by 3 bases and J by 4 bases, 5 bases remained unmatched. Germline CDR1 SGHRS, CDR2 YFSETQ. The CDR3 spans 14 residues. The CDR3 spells CASSSGTGAYGYTF. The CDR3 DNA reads TGCGCCAGCAGCTCCGGGACAGGAGCCTATGGCTACACCTTC.

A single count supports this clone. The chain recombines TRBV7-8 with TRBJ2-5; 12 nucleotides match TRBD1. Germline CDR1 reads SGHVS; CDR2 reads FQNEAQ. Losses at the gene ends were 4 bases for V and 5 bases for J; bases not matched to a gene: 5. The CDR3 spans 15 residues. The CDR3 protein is CASSSGTGGWETQYF. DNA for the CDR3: TGTGCCAGCAGCTCGGGGACAGGGGGCTGGGAGACCCAGTACTTC.

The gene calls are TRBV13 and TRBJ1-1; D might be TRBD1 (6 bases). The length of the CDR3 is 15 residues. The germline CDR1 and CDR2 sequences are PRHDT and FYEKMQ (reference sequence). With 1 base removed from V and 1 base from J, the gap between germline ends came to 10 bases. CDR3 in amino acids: CASSLAGTTNTEAFF. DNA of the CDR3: TGTGCCAGCAGCTTAGCTGGGACAACGAACACTGAAGCTTTCTTT. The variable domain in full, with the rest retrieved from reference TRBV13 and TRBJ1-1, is AAGVIQSPRHLIKEKRETATLKCYPIPRHDTVYWYQQGPGQDPQFLISFYEKMQSDKGSIPDRFSAQQFSDYHSELNMSSLELGDSALYFCASSLAGTTNTEAFFGQGTRLTVV.

The CDR3 region has the DNA TGTGCCAGCAGCCGGCGGGACGGAGGAGGGCGGGAAAAACTGTTTTTT. Encoded protein: CASSRRDGGGREKLFF. This rearrangement joins TRBV5-4 to TRBJ1-4; possible D gene TRBD1, 5 bases. V shed 4 bases and J shed 8 bases, with 21 bases lying between them. Per the germline V gene, CDR1 is SGHNT and CDR2 is YYREEE (reference sequence). This CDR3 region has 16 residues.

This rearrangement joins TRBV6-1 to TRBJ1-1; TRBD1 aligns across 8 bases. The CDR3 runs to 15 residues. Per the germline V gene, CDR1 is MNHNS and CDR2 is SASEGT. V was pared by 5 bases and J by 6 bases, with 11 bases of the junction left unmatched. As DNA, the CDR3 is TGTGCCAGCAGTCAAAGTGGACAGGGTGTCCCTGAAGCTTTCTTT. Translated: CASSQSGQGVPEAFF.

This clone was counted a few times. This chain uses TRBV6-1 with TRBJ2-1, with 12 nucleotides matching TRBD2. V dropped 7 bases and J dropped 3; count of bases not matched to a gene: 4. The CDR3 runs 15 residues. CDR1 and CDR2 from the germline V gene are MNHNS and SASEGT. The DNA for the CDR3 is TGTGCCAGCATGGTACTAGCGGGGGGCTACAATGAGCAGTTCTTC. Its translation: CASMVLAGGYNEQFF.

CDR3 sequence (DNA): TGTGCCAGCAGCTTAGCGGGACAGGGAGCCTACGAGCAGTACTTC. This codes for CASSLAGQGAYEQYF. The chain couples TRBV7-2 to TRBJ2-7; 9 nucleotides agree with TRBD1. The J segment lost 2 bases and the V segment lost 0 bases, leaving 2 bases of the junction unmatched. From germline, CDR1 is SGHTA and CDR2 FQGNSA. This CDR3 contains 15 residues.

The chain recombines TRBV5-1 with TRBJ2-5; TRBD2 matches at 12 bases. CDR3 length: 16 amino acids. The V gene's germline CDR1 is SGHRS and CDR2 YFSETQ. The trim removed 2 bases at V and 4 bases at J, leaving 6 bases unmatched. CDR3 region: CASSLGLAGSRETQYF. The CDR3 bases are TGCGCCAGCAGCTTAGGACTAGCGGGAAGCCGAGAGACCCAGTACTTC.

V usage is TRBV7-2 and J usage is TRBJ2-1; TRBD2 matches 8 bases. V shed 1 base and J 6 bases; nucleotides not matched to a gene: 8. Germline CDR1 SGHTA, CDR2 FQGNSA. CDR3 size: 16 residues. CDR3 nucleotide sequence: TGTGCCAGCAGCTTAGTAGGCGGGGGGCGCCCCAATGAGCAGTTCTTC. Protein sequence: CASSLVGGGRPNEQFF.

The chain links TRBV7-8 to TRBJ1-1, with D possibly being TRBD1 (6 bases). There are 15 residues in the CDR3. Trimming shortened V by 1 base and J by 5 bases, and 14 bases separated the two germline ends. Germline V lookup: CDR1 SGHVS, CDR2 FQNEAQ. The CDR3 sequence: CASSLELGAKTEAFF. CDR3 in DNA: TGTGCCAGCAGCTTAGAACTGGGGGCGAAAACTGAAGCTTTCTTT.

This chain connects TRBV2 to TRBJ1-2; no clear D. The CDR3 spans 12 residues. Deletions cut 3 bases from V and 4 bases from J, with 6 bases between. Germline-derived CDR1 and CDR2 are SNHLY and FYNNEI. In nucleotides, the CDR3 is TGTGCCAGCAGTGAGGGGAGCTATGGCTACACCTTC. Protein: CASSEGSYGYTF.